This T cell receptor beta chain was profiled in a study of blood T cells in healthy people across ages (dated by TCRdb to the mid-2010s). Some background on the complete study: In model experiments, template switching captured about one uniquely barcoded TCR beta cDNA molecule for every two T cells. Two additional independent replicas of 1 million unique cDNA reads from the same blood draw were analyzed for two donors (one aged 18 to 29 and one aged 80 or older). To track age-related changes in TCR beta repertoire diversity, the study relied on deep sequencing normalized with unique cDNA molecular identifiers. Donors of different ages were randomly distributed across sequencing lanes to avoid experimental bias. Donors were grouped into four age groups: young (average roughly 17 years), middle-aged (under 40), aged (about 60) and long-lived (roughly 80).

General conclusions and limits of the study: Bulk unsorted PBMC profiling prevented conclusive comparison of naive and antigen-experienced compartments. There was a strong correlation between observed TCR beta diversity and the percentage of naive T cells measured by flow cytometry. Estimates of total diversity based on one million sequenced T cells were regarded as lower bounds and as underestimates. As age increased, observed TCR beta diversity per million T cells dropped in a roughly linear way, and a significant reduction was already evident by age roughly 40. Compared with the aged group, more naive CD4+ T cells, fewer expanded clones and increased TCR diversity were shown by the long-lived group, suggesting age selection. Because the CMV infection status of the donors was unknown, age-related changes in expanded clonotypes may potentially have been confounded.

Preparation of the library involved 5' RACE. This sample was sequenced with an Illumina HiSeq 2500. A second PCR of 7 to 11 cycles was performed with a sample-barcoded 5' primer and a J-beta primer mix. Each TCR beta cDNA molecule received a unique molecular identifier from a template-switch 5' adaptor carrying 12 random nucleotides. Each sample yielded at least 3 million CDR3-containing paired-end reads. The Mint cDNA synthesis kit, primed by a TRBC-specific oligonucleotide, was used to synthesize first-strand cDNA from all RNA. Following uracil-DNA glycosylase treatment, all cDNA underwent a first 18-cycle PCR with the universal primers M1SS and BC2_uni_R. Per the authors' processing: For normalization, 1 million high-quality reads, each with a distinct molecular identifier, were randomly selected from each sample. Reads with shared molecular identifiers were discarded instead of being binned into consensus sequences. CDR3 identification, clonotype clustering and error correction used MiTCR with a Q25 quality threshold and the strictest error-elimination algorithm. A nonparametric unseen species model with Euler transformation was used to estimate a lower bound on total TCR beta diversity. The raw public reads went through TCRdb reprocessing: fastp at Q25, MiXCR clone calling, in-frame beta chains kept. All rows with the same CDR3 protein become a single entry with the most common DNA and genes. For this entry, the V and J calls and clone size follow TCRdb and not the study's own pipeline. The sample table holds around 800,000 distinct CDR3 sequences, of which approximately 59% were seen once. In total, the top ten clones hold about 30% of the sample.

Turning to this clonotype: It has no known antigen specificity. Per-base qualities were not stored, and no clone one base away is much larger.

Donors were under 40 systemically healthy Caucasian individuals from Russia aged roughly 6 to 95 years. Each donor gave ten milliliters of peripheral blood, collected into EDTA-treated Vacutainer tubes. Ficoll-Paque density-gradient centrifugation was used to isolate PBMCs, with at least 6.5 million per sample. Trizol reagent was used to extract total RNA from the PBMCs, yielding at least 5 micrograms per sample. For every donor, flow cytometry on a PBMC aliquot measured the percentage of naive CD45RAhigh/CD27high T cells. Spanning cysteine to phenylalanine, the CDR3 consists of 18 amino acids. Only CDR3 DNA is held: 54 bases, read in frame from base 1. Between the V and J ends, shortened by 1 base and 3 bases respectively, the junction contains 22 bases. CDR1 DFQATT and CDR2 SNEGSKA are derived from the germline V gene (reference sequence).

The sequence is built from TRBV20-1 and TRBJ2-1; TRBD1 is perhaps the D gene, given 5 matching bases. The sample was blood. This sequence originates from a man younger than 40 in good health. The CDR3 corresponds to CSARGNYRPTDRYNEQFF. The nucleotide sequence is given as TGCAGTGCTAGAGGCAACTACAGGCCTACCGACCGCTACAATGAGCAGTTCTTC.